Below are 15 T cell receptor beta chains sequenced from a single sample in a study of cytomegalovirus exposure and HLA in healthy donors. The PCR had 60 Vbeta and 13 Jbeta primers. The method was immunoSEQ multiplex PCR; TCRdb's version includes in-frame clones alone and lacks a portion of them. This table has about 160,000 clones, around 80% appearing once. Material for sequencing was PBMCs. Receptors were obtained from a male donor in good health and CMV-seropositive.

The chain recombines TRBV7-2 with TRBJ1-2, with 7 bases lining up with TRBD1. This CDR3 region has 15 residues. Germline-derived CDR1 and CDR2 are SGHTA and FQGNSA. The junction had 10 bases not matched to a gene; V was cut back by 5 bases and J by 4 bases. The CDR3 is CASSVNQGVGYGYTF. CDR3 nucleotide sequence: TGTGCCAGCAGCGTTAATCAGGGGGTAGGCTATGGCTACACCTTC.

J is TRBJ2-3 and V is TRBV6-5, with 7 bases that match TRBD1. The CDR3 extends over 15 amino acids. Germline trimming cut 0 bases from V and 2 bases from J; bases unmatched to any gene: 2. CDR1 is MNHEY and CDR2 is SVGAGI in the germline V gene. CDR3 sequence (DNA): TGTGCCAGCAGTTACTCTACAGGGGTCACAGATACGCAGTATTTT. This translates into CASSYSTGVTDTQYF.

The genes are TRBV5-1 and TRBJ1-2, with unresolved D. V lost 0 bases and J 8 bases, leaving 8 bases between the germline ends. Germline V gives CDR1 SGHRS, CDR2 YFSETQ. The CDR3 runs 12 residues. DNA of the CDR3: TGCGCCAGCAGCTTGGCCGAGTACGGCTACACCTTC. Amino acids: CASSLAEYGYTF.

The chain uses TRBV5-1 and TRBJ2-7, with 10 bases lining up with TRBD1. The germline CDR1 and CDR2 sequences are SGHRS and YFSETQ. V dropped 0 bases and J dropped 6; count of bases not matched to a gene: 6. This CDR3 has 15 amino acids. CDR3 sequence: CASSLGGQGLGEQYF. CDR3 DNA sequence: TGCGCCAGCAGCTTGGGGGGACAGGGGCTTGGCGAGCAGTACTTC. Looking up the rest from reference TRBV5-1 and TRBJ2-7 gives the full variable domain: KAGVTQTPRYLIKTRGQQVTLSCSPISGHRSVSWYQQTPGQGLQFLFEYFSETQRNKGNFPGRFSGRQFSNSRSEMNVSTLELGDSALYLCASSLGGQGLGEQYFGPGTRLTVT.

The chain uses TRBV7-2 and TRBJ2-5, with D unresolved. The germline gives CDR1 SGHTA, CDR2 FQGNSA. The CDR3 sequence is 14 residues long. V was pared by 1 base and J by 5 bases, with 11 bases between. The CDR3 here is CASSLGRGMETQYF. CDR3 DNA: TGTGCCAGCAGCTTAGGTCGCGGCATGGAGACCCAGTACTTC.

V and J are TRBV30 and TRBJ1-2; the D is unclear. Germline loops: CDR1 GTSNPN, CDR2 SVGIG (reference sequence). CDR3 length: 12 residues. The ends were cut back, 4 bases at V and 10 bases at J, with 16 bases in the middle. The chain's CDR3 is CAWTLLGSDYTF. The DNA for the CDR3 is TGTGCCTGGACCCTTTTGGGCTCGGACTACACCTTC.

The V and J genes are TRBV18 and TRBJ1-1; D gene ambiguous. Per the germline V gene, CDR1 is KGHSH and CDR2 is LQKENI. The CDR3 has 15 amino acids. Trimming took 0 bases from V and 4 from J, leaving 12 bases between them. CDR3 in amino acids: CASSPPAGQGTEAFF. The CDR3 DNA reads TGTGCCAGCTCACCACCGGCAGGTCAAGGCACTGAAGCTTTCTTT.

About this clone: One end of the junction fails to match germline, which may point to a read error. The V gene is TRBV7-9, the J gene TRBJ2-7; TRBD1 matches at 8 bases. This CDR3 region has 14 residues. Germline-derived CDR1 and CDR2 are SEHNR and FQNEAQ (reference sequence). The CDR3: CSSSVPQGADEQHF. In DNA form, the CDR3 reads TGTTCCAGCAGCGTCCCTCAGGGGGCTGACGAGCAGCACTTC. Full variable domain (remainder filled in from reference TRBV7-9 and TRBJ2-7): DTGVSQNPRHKITKRGQNVTFRCDPISEHNRLYWYRQTLGQGPEFLTYFQNEAQLEKSRLLSDRFSAERPKGSFSTLEIQRTEQGDSAMYLCSSSVPQGADEQHFGPGTRLTVT.

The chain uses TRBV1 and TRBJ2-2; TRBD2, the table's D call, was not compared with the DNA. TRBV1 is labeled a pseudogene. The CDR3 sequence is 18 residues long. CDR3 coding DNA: TGCACCAGCAGCCAAGAAGTAAGTAGCGGGAGTACAGACGGGGAGCTGTTTTTT. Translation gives CTSSQEVSSGSTDGELFF.

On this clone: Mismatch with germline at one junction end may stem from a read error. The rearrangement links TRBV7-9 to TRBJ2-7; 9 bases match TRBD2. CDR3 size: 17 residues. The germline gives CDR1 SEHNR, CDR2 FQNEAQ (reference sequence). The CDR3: CSSSFPTGTSLSYEQYF. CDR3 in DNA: TGTTCCAGCAGCTTCCCCACCGGGACTAGCCTTTCCTACGAGCAGTACTTC.

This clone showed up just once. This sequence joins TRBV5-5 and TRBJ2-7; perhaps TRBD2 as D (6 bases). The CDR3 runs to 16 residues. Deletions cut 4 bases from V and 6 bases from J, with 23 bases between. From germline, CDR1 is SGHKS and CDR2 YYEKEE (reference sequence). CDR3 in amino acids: CASSMGWRIWGGEQYF. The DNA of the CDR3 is TGTGCCAGCAGCATGGGGTGGCGGATTTGGGGAGGCGAGCAGTACTTC.

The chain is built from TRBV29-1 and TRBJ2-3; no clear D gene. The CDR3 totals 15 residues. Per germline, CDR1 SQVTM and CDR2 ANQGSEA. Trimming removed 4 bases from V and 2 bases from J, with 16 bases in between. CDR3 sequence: CSVGFSAVNTDTQYF. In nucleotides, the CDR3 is TGCAGCGTTGGTTTTTCGGCGGTTAACACAGATACGCAGTATTTT.

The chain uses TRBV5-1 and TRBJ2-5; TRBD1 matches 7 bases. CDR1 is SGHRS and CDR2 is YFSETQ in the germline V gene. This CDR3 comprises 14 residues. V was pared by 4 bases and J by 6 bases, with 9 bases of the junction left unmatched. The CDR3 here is CASSLNRGAKTQYF. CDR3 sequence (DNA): TGCGCCAGCAGCCTGAACAGGGGTGCTAAGACCCAGTACTTC. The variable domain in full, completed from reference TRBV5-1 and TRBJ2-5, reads KAGVTQTPRYLIKTRGQQVTLSCSPISGHRSVSWYQQTPGQGLQFLFEYFSETQRNKGNFPGRFSGRQFSNSRSEMNVSTLELGDSALYLCASSLNRGAKTQYFGPGTRLLVL.

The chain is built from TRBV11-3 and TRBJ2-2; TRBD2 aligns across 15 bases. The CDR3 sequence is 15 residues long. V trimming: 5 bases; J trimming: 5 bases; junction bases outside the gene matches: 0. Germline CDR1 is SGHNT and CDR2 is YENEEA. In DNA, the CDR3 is TGTGCCAGCAGCGGACTAGCGGGAGGGACCGGGGAGCTGTTTTTT. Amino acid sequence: CASSGLAGGTGELFF.

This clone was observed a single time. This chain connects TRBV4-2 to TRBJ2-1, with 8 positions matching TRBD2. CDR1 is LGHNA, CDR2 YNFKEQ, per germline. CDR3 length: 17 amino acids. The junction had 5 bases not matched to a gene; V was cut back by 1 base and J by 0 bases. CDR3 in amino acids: CASSQATSGSSYNEQFF. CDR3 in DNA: TGTGCCAGCAGCCAAGCCACTAGCGGAAGCTCCTACAATGAGCAGTTCTTC.